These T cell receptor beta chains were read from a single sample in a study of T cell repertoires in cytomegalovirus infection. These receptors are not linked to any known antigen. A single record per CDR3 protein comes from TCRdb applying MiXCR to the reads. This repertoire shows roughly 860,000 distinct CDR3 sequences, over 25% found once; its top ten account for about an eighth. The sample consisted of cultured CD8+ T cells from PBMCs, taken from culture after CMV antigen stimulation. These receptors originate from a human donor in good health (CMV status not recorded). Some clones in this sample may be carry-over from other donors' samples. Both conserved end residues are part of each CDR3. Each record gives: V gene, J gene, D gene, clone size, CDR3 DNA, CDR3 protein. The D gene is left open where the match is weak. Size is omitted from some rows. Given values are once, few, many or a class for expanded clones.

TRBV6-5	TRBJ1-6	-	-	TGTGCCAGCAGTTACGAATGGACCGCAGGGGAAAATTCACCCCTCCACTTT	CASSYEWTAGENSPLHF
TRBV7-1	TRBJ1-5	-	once	TGTGCCAGCAGCTCCGGTCAGGGCATGGGCAATCAGCCCCAGCATTTT	CASSSGQGMGNQPQHF
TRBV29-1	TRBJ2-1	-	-	TGCAGCGTTGTGGTAGCGAGCAATGAGCAGTTCTTC	CSVVVASNEQFF
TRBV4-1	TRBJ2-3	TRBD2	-	TGCGCCAGCAGCCAAGGGGACTACACAGATACGCAGTATTTT	CASSQGDYTDTQYF
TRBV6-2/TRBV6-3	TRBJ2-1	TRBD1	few	TGTGCCAGCATCGAGATCGGACAGGGCTACAATGAGCAGTTCTTC	CASIEIGQGYNEQFF
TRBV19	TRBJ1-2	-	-	TGTGCCAGTAGTCTCTCGGGACTCGCCGGGGCCTATGGCTACACCTTC	CASSLSGLAGAYGYTF
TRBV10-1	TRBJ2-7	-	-	TGCGCCAGCAGCGCCGCTACGACAGGTCCCTACGAGCAGTACTTC	CASSAATTGPYEQYF
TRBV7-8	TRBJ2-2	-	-	TGTGCCAGCAGCTTAGAAGAGGTGGCGCAAGGAAACACCGGGGAGCTGTTTTTT	CASSLEEVAQGNTGELFF
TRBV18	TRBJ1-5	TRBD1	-	TGTGCCAGCTCAGACCGGGACAGACTGGATCAGCCCCAGCATTTT	CASSDRDRLDQPQHF
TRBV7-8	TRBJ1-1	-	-	TGTGCCAGCAGTCCCTTTGTGGGGACGAACACTGAAGCTTTCTTT	CASSPFVGTNTEAFF
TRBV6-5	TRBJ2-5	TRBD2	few	TGTGCCAGCAGTTACGCGGGGGTGCGAGAGACCCAGTACTTC	CASSYAGVRETQYF
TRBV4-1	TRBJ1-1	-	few	TGCGCCAGCAGCCACATGGGCTTAAACACTGAAGCTTTCTTT	CASSHMGLNTEAFF
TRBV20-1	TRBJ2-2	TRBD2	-	TGCAGTGCTAGTGGGGCGGGGGGGAGAGTCACCGGGGAGCTGTTTTTT	CSASGAGGRVTGELFF
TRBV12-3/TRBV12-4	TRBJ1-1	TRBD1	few	TGTGCCACAGGGGGCCAGCCTTACACTGAAGCTTTCTTT	CATGGQPYTEAFF
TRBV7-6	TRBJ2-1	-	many	TGTGCCAGCAGCTCCCTAGGGGCAGGTTTGGGAGTTGAGCAGTTCTTC	CASSSLGAGLGVEQFF
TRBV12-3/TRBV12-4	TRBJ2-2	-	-	TGTGCCAGCACCGTTATAGAAGTCTACACCGGGGAGCTGTTTTTT	CASTVIEVYTGELFF
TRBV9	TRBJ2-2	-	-	TGTGCCAGCGTAACCCGGACGGTCACCGGGGAGCTGTTTTTT	CASVTRTVTGELFF
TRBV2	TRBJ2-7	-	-	TGTGCCAGTACCCCGGGACGGCACTACGAGCAGTACTTT	CASTPGRHYEQYF
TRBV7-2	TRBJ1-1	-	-	TGTGCCAGCAGCTTAGCTACTAAGAACACTGAAGCTTTCTTT	CASSLATKNTEAFF
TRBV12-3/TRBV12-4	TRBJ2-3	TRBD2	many	TGTGCCAGCAGTTTCAATCCCCATCTAGCGGGGGCAGATACGCAGTATTTT	CASSFNPHLAGADTQYF
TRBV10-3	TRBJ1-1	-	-	TGTGCCATCAGTGAATATAGGGAGGGGAACACTGAAGCTTTCTTT	CAISEYREGNTEAFF
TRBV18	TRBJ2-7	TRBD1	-	TGTGCCAGCTCACCGGGACAGATCTTGGAAGAGCAGTACTTC	CASSPGQILEEQYF